The 8 T cell receptor beta chains in this list originate from one sample, sequenced in a study of Graves' ophthalmopathy and Graves' hyperthyroidism. Amplification targeted the TCR beta CDR3 regions, with RNA transcripts as the source material. First-round RT-PCR employed HTBI primers, with a second-round multiplex PCR after it. In TCRdb, the multiplex PCR reads were re-called with MiXCR into one record per CDR3 protein. Of some 150,000 distinct CDR3 sequences listed, under 45% are singletons. The sequenced sample was peripheral blood. Source of these receptors: a man aged 25-40 years with Graves' ophthalmopathy.

The sample holds a few counts of this clonotype. The gene calls are TRBV6-5 and TRBJ1-1; TRBD1 matches at 7 bases. Unmatched junction bases numbered 14, after V lost 5 bases and J lost 14 bases. CDR1 is MNHEY, CDR2 SVGAGI, per germline. The length of the CDR3 is 13 residues. The CDR3 spells CASSHGQAGVAFF. The CDR3, as DNA: TGTGCCAGCAGTCACGGACAGGCCGGGGTTGCCTTCTTT.

This clonotype was counted many times. An end of the junction differs from the germline gene, which may be a read error. The rearrangement joins TRBV7-2 to TRBJ2-7; D gene unclear. The CDR3 has 12 amino acids. Germline V CDR1 and CDR2: SGHTA, FQGNSA. The DNA for the CDR3 is TGTGCCAGCAGCTTGTTTGGCGCCGAGCGGTACTTC. Translated: CASSLFGAERYF.

This clonotype was detected only once. V and J are TRBV7-8 and TRBJ2-5, with TRBD1 identical over 7 bases. Germline-derived CDR1 and CDR2 are SGHVS and FQNEAQ. After removal of 6 bases from V and 5 bases from J, the junction contained 12 bases not matched to a gene. The CDR3 covers 15 residues. Written as DNA, the CDR3 is TGTGCCAGCAGAACCCCCAGGACAGGACGGGAGACCCAGTACTTC. Translation: CASRTPRTGRETQYF.

The V gene is TRBV6-2 or TRBV6-3, the J gene TRBJ1-6; a possible D gene is TRBD1 (5 bases). Germline loops: CDR1 MNHEY, CDR2 SVGEGT. There are 14 residues in the CDR3. The V end was cut by 5 bases, the J end by 5 bases, with 10 bases between. Written as DNA, the CDR3 is TGTGCCAGCAGTCGGGACGGCAATAATTCACCCCTCCACTTT. Translated: CASSRDGNNSPLHF.

The chain combines TRBV19 with TRBJ2-7; D is unresolved. Germline V gene data show CDR1 as LNHDA and CDR2 as SQIVND (reference sequence). V gave up 3 bases and J gave up 3 bases, with 9 bases separating them. This CDR3 contains 13 residues. The CDR3, as DNA: TGTGCCAGTAGTATCAGGACCTACTACGAGCAGTACTTC. Encoded protein: CASSIRTYYEQYF.

The rearrangement joins TRBV12-3 or TRBV12-4 to TRBJ2-2; D not certain. Trimming shortened V by 4 bases and J by 1 base, and 7 bases separated the two germline ends. CDR3 length: 14 residues. CDR3 in amino acids: CASSWLGNTGELFF. CDR3 DNA sequence: TGTGCCAGCAGTTGGCTAGGGAACACCGGGGAGCTGTTTTTT.

This clonotype has a count of ten or more. This chain connects TRBV6-2 or TRBV6-3 to TRBJ2-7; the D gene could be TRBD1 or TRBD2 (5 bases each). Germline values: CDR1 MNHEY, CDR2 SVGEGT. The V and J ends lost 0 bases and 6 bases respectively, with 9 bases between them. The CDR3 contains 13 residues. CDR3 protein: CASSYSGTREQYF. CDR3 bases: TGTGCCAGCAGTTACTCAGGGACCCGCGAGCAGTACTTC.

This clonotype appeared many times. This chain links TRBV30 with TRBJ2-7, with 7 bases lining up with TRBD2. Germline V lookup: CDR1 GTSNPN, CDR2 SVGIG (reference sequence). J was trimmed by 5 bases and V by 2 bases; bases with no gene match: 12. The CDR3 has 15 amino acids. The CDR3 bases are TGTGCCTGGAGTCTCATAGCGGGCGTCCCTAACGAGCAGTACTTC. It codes for CAWSLIAGVPNEQYF.